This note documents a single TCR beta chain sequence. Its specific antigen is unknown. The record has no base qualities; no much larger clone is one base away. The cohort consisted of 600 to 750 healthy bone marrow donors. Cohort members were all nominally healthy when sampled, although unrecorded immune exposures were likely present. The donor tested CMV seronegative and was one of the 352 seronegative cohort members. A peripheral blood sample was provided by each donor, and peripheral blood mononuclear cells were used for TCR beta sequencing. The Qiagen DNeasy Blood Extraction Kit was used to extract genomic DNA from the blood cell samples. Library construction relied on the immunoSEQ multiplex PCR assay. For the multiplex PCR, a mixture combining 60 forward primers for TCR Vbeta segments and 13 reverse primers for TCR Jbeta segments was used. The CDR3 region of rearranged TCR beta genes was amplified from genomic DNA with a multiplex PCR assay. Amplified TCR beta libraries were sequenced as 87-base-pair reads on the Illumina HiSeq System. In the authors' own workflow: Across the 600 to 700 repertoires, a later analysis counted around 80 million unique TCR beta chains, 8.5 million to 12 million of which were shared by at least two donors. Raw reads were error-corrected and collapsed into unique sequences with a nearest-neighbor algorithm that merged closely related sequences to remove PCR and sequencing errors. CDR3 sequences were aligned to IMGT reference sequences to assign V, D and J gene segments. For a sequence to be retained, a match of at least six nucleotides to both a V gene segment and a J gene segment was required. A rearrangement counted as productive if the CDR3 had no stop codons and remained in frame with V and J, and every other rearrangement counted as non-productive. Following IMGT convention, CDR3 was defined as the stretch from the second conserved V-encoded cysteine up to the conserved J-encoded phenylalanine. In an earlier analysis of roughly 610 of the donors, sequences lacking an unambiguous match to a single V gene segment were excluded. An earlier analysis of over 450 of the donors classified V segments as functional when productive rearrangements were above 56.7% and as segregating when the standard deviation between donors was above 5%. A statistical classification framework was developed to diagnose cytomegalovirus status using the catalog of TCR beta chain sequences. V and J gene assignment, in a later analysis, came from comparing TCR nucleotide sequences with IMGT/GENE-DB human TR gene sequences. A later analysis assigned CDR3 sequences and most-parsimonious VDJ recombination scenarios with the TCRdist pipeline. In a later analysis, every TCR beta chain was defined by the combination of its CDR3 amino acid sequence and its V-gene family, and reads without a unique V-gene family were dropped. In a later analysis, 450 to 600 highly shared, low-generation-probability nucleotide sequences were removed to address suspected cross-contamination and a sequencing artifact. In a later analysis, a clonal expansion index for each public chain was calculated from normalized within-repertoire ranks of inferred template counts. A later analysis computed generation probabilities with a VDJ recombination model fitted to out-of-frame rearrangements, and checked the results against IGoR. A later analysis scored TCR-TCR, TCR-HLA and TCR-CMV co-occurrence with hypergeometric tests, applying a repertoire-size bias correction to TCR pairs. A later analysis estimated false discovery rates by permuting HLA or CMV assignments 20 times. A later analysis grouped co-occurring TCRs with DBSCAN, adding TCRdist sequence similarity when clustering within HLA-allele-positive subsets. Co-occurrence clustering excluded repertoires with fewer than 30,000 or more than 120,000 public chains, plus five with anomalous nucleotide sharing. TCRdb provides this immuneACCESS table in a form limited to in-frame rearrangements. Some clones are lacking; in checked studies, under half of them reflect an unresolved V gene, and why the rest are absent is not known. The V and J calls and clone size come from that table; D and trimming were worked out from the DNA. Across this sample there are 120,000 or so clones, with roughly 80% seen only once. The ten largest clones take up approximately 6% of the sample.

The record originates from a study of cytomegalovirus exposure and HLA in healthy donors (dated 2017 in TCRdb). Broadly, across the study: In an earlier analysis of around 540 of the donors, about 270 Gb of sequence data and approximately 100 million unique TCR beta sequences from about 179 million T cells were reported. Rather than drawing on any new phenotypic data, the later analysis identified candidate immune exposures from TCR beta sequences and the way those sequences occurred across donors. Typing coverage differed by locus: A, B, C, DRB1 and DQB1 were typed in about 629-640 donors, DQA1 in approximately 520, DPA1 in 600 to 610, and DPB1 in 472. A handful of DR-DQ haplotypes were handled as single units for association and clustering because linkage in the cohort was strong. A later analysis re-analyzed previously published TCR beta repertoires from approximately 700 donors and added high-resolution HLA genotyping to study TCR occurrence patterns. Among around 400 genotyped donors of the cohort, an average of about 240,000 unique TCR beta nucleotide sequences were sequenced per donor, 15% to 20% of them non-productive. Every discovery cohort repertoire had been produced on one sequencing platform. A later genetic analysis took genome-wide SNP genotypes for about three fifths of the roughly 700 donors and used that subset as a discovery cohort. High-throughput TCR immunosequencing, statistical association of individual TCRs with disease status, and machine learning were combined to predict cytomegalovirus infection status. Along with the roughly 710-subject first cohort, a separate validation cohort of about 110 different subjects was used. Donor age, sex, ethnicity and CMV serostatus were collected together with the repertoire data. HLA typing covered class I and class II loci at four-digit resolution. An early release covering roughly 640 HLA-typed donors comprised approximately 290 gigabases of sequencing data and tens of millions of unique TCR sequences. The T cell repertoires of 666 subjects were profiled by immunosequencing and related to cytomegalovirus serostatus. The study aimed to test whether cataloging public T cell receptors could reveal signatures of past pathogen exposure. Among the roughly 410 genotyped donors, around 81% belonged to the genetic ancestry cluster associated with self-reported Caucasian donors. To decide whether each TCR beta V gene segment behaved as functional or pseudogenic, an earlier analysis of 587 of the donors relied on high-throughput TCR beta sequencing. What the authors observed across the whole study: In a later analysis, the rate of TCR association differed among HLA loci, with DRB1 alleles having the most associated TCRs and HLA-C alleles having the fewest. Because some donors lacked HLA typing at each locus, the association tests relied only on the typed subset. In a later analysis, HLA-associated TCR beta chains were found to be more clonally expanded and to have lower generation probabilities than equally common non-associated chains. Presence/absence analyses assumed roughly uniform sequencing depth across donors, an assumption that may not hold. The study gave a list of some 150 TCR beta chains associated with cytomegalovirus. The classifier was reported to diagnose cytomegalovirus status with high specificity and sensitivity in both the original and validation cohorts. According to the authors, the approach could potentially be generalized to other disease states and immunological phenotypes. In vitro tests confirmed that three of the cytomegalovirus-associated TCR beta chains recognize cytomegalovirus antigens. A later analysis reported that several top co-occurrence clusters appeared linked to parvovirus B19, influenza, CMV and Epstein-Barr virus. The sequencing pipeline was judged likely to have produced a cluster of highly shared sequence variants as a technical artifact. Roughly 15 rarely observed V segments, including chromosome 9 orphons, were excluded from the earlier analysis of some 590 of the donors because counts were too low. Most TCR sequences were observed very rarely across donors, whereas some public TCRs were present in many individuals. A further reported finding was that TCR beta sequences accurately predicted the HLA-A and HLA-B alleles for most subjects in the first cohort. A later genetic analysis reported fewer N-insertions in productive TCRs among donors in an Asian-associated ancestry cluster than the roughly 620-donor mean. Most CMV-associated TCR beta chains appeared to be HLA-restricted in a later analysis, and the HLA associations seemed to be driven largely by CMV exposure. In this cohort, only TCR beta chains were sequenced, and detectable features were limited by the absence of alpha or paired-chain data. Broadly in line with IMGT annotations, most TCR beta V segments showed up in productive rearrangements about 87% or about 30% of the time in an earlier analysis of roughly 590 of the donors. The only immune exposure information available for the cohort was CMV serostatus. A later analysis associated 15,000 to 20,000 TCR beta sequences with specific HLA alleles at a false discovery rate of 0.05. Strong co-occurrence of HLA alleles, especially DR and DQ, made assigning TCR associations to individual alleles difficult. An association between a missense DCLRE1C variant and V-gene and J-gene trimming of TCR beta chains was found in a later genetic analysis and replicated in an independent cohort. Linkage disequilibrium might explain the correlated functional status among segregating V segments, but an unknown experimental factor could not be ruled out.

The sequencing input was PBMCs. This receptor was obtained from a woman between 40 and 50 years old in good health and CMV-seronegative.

In nucleotides, the sequence is TGCAGCGCATGGGGGGGCAATGAGCAGTTCTTC. This yields the protein CSAWGGNEQFF. The chain couples TRBV29-1 to TRBJ2-1; TRBD2 matches 7 bases in the middle. Here V drops 7 bases and J drops 6 bases, and the junction holds 3 bases not matched to any gene. The CDR3 measures 11 amino acids from cysteine to phenylalanine. CDR3 DNA only is kept here, 33 bases in frame from base 1. CDR1 SQVTM and CDR2 ANQGSEA were looked up in the germline V gene.